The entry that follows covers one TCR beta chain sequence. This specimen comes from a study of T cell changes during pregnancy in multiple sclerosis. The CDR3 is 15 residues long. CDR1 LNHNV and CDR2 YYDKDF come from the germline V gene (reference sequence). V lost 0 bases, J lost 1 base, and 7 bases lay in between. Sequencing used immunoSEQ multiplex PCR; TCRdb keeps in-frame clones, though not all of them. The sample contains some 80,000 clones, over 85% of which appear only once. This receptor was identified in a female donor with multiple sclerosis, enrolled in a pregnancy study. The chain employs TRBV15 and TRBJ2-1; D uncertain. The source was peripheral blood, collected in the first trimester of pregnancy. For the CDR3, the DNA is TGTGCCACCAGCAGAGAGGCTGTGTCCTACAATGAGCAGTTCTTC. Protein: CATSREAVSYNEQFF.